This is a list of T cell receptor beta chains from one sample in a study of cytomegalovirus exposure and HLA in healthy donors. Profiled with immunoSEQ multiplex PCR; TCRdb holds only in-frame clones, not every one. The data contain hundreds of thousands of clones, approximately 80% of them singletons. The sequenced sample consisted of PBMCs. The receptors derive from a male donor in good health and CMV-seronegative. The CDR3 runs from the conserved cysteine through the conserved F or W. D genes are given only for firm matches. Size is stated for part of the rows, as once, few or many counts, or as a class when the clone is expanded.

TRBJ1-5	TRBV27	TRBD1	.	TGTGCCAGCAGTCCATTCCGGGACAGTAGTCAGCCCCAGCATTTT	CASSPFRDSSQPQHF
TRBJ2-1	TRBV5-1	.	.	TGCGCCAGCAGCCACCGGGGGGCGGGATTCATCTACAATGAGCAGTTCTTC	CASSHRGAGFIYNEQFF
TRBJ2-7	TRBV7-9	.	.	TGTGCCAGCAGCTTAGATTCTTGGGGCGGGATCGAAGTCTACGAGCAGTACTTC	CASSLDSWGGIEVYEQYF
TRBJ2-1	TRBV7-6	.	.	TGTGCCAGCAGCCCCCTGGGCCCCTCCCGAGCCAATGAGCAGTTCTTC	CASSPLGPSRANEQFF
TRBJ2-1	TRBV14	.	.	TGTGCCAGCAGCCCCAGGGGTAGCTCCTACAATGAGCAGTTCTTC	CASSPRGSSYNEQFF
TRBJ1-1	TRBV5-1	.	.	TGCGCCAGCAGCCCTGGAGGGAGTGTGACTGTGAACACTGAAGCTTTCTTT	CASSPGGSVTVNTEAFF
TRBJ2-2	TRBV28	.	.	TGTGCCAGCAGTTTTGATGCGCCCCGGGGGTCGAACACCGGGGAGCTGTTTTTT	CASSFDAPRGSNTGELFF
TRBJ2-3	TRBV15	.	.	TGTGCCACCAGCAGATCGAGGGCGGACTCCACAGATACGCAGTATTTT	CATSRSRADSTDTQYF
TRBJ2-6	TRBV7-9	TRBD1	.	TGTGCCAGCAGCTCCCAGGGGGCGCCCTCTGGGGCCAACGTCCTGACTTTC	CASSSQGAPSGANVLTF
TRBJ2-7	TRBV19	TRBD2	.	TGTGCCAGTAGTATAGATGGTGGGAGGGGACGTACCTACGAGCAGTACTTC	CASSIDGGRGRTYEQYF
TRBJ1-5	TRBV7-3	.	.	TGTGCCAGCAGCTTTCTGCGGGGGGCCGTTCAGCCCCAGCATTTT	CASSFLRGAVQPQHF
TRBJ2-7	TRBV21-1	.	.	TGTGCCAGCAGCAAAGCTATTGTGCAGTACTTC	CASSKAIVQYF
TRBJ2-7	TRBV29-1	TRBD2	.	TGCAGCGTTCTCGCGGGAGTAAGTGAGCAGTACTTC	CSVLAGVSEQYF
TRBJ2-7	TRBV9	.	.	TGTGCCAGCAGCGCTTCCTACGAGCAGTACTTC	CASSASYEQYF
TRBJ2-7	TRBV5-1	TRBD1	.	TGCGCCAGCAGCCCTGGACAGGAACACGAGCAGTACTTC	CASSPGQEHEQYF
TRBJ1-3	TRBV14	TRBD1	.	TGTGCCAGCAGTCCTACAGGGGTAGCTGGAAACACCATATATTTT	CASSPTGVAGNTIYF
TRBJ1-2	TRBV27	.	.	TGTGCCAGCAGTGAATGGGGGGGAAATTCCTACTATGGCTACACCTTC	CASSEWGGNSYYGYTF
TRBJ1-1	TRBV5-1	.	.	TGCGCCAGCAGCTCGGGGGACCCCTCGGATAGGGGGAACACTGAAGCTTTCTTT	CASSSGDPSDRGNTEAFF
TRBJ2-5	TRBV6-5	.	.	TGTGCCAGCAGTCATCCTTGGGGGGACGAGACCCAGTACTTC	CASSHPWGDETQYF
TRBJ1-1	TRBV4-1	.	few	TGCGCCAGCACAGGGGCAGTGGTAGGTGGGTCTGAAGCTTTCTTT	CASTGAVVGGSEAFF